Shown below are 26 T cell receptor beta chains from a single sample sequenced in a study of blood T cell repertoires in COVID-19. The protocol was immunoSEQ multiplex PCR, while the TCRdb copy is restricted to in-frame clones and leaves out a portion. The repertoire has about 180,000 clones, 80% to 90% of them found once; the top ten carry more than 7.5%. The sample comprised peripheral blood. The receptors come from a man between 50 and 59 years old with active or convalescent COVID-19.

The chain links TRBV10-3 to TRBJ2-7; D uncertain. The ends were cut back, 0 bases at V and 6 bases at J, with 9 bases in the middle. Germline V gene lookup returns CDR1 ENHRY and CDR2 SYGVKD. There are 13 residues in the CDR3. CDR3 DNA: TGTGCCATCAGTGAGTCCCGACTGTCCGAGCAGTACTTC. It specifies CAISESRLSEQYF.

This clone was seen a few times. This chain uses TRBV28 with TRBJ1-5; D ambiguous. The CDR3 covers 12 residues. V lost 10 bases and J lost 2, with 9 bases in between. Germline values: CDR1 MDHEN, CDR2 SYDVKM. The CDR3 DNA follows: TGTGCCACCGCCGAGGGCAATCAGCCCCAGCATTTT. Protein sequence: CATAEGNQPQHF.

CDR3 bases: TGTGCCAGCAGCTTGGGTGCACTTGAAGCTTTCTTT. Amino acid sequence: CASSLGALEAFF. This chain links TRBV5-5 with TRBJ1-1, with D uncertain. The CDR3 spans 12 residues. Trimming removed 0 bases from V and 7 bases from J, with 7 bases in between. Germline V gives CDR1 SGHKS, CDR2 YYEKEE (reference sequence).

The gene calls are TRBV3-1 (or the pseudogene TRBV3-2) and TRBJ1-1; D remains ambiguous. CDR3 length: 14 residues. Trimming removed 3 bases from V and 8 bases from J, with 16 bases in between. CDR1 is LGHDT, CDR2 YNNKEL, per germline (reference sequence). The CDR3 loop reads CASSHSGGLGEAFF. The CDR3 DNA reads TGTGCCAGCAGCCATTCAGGAGGGTTAGGCGAAGCTTTCTTT.

This sequence joins TRBV21-1 and TRBJ2-1; the table's D call of TRBD1 was not tested on the DNA. TRBV21-1 is annotated as a pseudogene. This CDR3 is 14 amino acids long. CDR3: CASSVRDRGHEQFF. The CDR3, as DNA: TGTGCCAGCAGCGTCCGGGACAGGGGTCATGAGCAGTTCTTC.

The chain combines TRBV19 with TRBJ2-6; a possible D gene is TRBD1 (5 bases). V was pared by 4 bases and J by 1 base, with 11 bases between. The CDR3 runs to 16 residues. CDR1 and CDR2 (germline): LNHDA, SQIVND (reference sequence). CDR3 region: CASSTLTASGANVLTF. CDR3 bases: TGTGCCAGTAGTACCTTGACAGCTTCTGGGGCCAACGTCCTGACTTTC.

The V and J genes are TRBV6-5 and TRBJ1-2, with a tentative D call TRBD1 (5 bases). The germline CDR1 and CDR2 sequences are MNHEY and SVGAGI. V was cut by 7 bases and J by 2 bases, with 14 bases left in between. The CDR3 length is 14 residues. Written as DNA, the CDR3 is TGTGCCAGCATACCAGGGCCGATCAACTATGGCTACACCTTC. Encoded protein: CASIPGPINYGYTF.

This rearrangement joins TRBV6-6 to TRBJ1-1; D call uncertain. The CDR3 is 11 residues long. V was pared by 8 bases and J by 4 bases, with 8 bases between. Germline CDR1 reads MNHNY; CDR2 reads SVGAGI (reference sequence). CDR3 amino acids: CASARGTEAFF. CDR3 in DNA: TGTGCCAGCGCCCGGGGCACTGAAGCTTTCTTT.

V and J are TRBV4-1 and TRBJ1-2; TRBD1 matches at 7 bases. In germline, CDR1 is MGHRA, CDR2 YSYEKL. The V segment lost 0 bases and the J segment 0 bases; nucleotides outside the gene matches: 7. This CDR3 is built from 17 residues. As DNA, the CDR3 is TGCGCCAGCAGCCAAGAGACAACAGGGGCGGCTAACTATGGCTACACCTTC. Protein sequence: CASSQETTGAANYGYTF.

This clone was seen ten or more times. The chain is built from TRBV4-2 and TRBJ2-7, with 8 nucleotides matching TRBD2. The CDR3 runs to 17 residues. Per germline, CDR1 LGHNA and CDR2 YNFKEQ. The trim removed 4 bases at V and 1 base at J, leaving 12 bases unmatched. Here the CDR3 DNA reads TGTGCCAGCAGCCCCCGAGTGGGGGGCGGGGGGTCCTACGAGCAGTACTTC. This codes for CASSPRVGGGGSYEQYF.

The chain has TRBV19 and TRBJ1-5; D gene uncertain. Germline CDR1 is LNHDA and CDR2 is SQIVND (reference sequence). V gave up 4 bases and J gave up 2 bases, with 6 bases separating them. The CDR3 has 13 amino acids. The CDR3 region is CASSNQGNQPQHF. The CDR3 nucleotides are TGTGCCAGTAGTAATCAGGGCAATCAGCCCCAGCATTTT.

This clone was found once. The chain carries TRBV10-3 and TRBJ2-7; D perhaps matches TRBD2 (6 bases). The V gene's germline CDR1 is ENHRY and CDR2 SYGVKD. With 7 bases removed from V and 0 bases from J, the gap between germline ends came to 10 bases. The CDR3 length is 13 residues. CDR3 sequence (DNA): TGTGCCATCACGGAGCGGGTCTCCTACGAGCAGTACTTC. Translated: CAITERVSYEQYF.

The J gene is TRBJ1-4, the V gene TRBV5-5; D call uncertain. This CDR3 comprises 15 residues. Trimming stripped 1 base from V and 4 bases from J, with 11 bases between. CDR1 and CDR2 (germline): SGHKS, YYEKEE (reference sequence). In DNA, the CDR3 is TGTGCCAGCAGCTTGTTCGTACAAGTTAATGAAAAACTGTTTTTT. Translation gives CASSLFVQVNEKLFF.

The chain employs TRBV10-2 and TRBJ2-5; 10 bases are a match to TRBD1. CDR3 length: 15 amino acids. V dropped 6 bases and J dropped 3; count of bases not matched to a gene: 7. In germline, CDR1 is WSHSY, CDR2 SAAADI. The CDR3 reads CASSLLGTGEETQYF. The CDR3 region has the DNA TGCGCCAGCAGCCTCCTCGGGACAGGGGAAGAGACCCAGTACTTC.

The rearrangement links TRBV5-6 to TRBJ1-6, with D uncertain. V was pared by 4 bases and J by 7 bases, with 15 bases between. Germline-derived CDR1 and CDR2 are SGHDT and YYEEEE. This CDR3 is built from 15 residues. The CDR3 loop reads CASSPMASPNSPLHF. As DNA, the CDR3 is TGTGCCAGCAGCCCGATGGCTTCCCCGAATTCACCCCTCCACTTT.

The chain joins TRBV27 to TRBJ1-1; the match to TRBD1 covers 10 bases. Germline CDR1 and CDR2: MNHEY and SMNVEV (reference sequence). The CDR3 is made up of 19 amino acids. V dropped 6 bases and J dropped 4; count of bases not matched to a gene: 20. CDR3 in amino acids: CASSPGQGPLKRRGTEAFF. The CDR3 DNA follows: TGTGCCAGCAGCCCGGGACAGGGGCCTCTAAAACGTAGGGGCACTGAAGCTTTCTTT.

The chain's CDR3 is CAWSPPGGTQYF. The CDR3, as DNA: TGTGCCTGGAGTCCCCCGGGAGGGACCCAGTACTTC. The rearrangement joins TRBV30 to TRBJ2-5, with 7 nucleotides matching TRBD2. Germline CDR1 and CDR2: GTSNPN and SVGIG (reference sequence). This CDR3 spans 12 amino acids. V trimming: 2 bases; J trimming: 7 bases; junction bases outside the gene matches: 4.

The chain couples TRBV5-1 to TRBJ1-1, with 7 positions matching TRBD1. Per germline, CDR1 SGHRS and CDR2 YFSETQ. The CDR3 has 13 amino acids. V lost 5 bases, J lost 5 bases, and 6 bases stayed unmatched. In DNA form, the CDR3 reads TGCGCCAGCAGGACGACAGGGAGGACTGAAGCTTTCTTT. As protein: CASRTTGRTEAFF.

About this clone: The same CDR3 can be traced to other DNA sequences in this sample. V usage is TRBV7-3 and J usage is TRBJ2-2; D is possibly TRBD2 (5 bases). The CDR3 sequence is 15 residues long. Looked up from germline, CDR1 is SGHTA and CDR2 is FQGTGA. The V and J ends lost 3 bases and 0 bases respectively, with 8 bases between them. The CDR3 spells CASSFSGANTGELFF. Written as DNA, the CDR3 is TGTGCCAGCAGCTTCTCCGGGGCGAACACCGGGGAGCTGTTTTTT.

This chain uses TRBV9 with TRBJ2-2; TRBD2 aligns across 12 bases. Germline CDR1 and CDR2: SGDLS and YYNGEE. The junction had 10 bases not matched to a gene; V was cut back by 6 bases and J by 4 bases. CDR3 length: 17 amino acids. The CDR3 DNA reads as TGTGCCAGCACCGGGCTAGCGGGAGGGCCAAGCACCGGGGAGCTGTTTTTT. Translating gives CASTGLAGGPSTGELFF.

The chain recombines TRBV7-2 with TRBJ2-3, with 9 bases aligning to TRBD1. Germline lookup yields CDR1 SGHTA and CDR2 FQGNSA. V lost 5 bases, J lost 7 bases, and 16 bases stayed unmatched. CDR3 length: 17 amino acids. The CDR3 protein is CASSPDRGRGPGNTQYF. The DNA for the CDR3 is TGTGCCAGCAGCCCGGACAGGGGTCGGGGGCCCGGGAATACGCAGTATTTT. Looking up the rest from reference TRBV7-2 and TRBJ2-3 gives the full variable domain: GAGVSQSPSNKVTEKGKDVELRCDPISGHTALYWYRQSLGQGLEFLIYFQGNSAPDKSGLPSDRFSAERTGGSVSTLTIQRTQQEDSAVYLCASSPDRGRGPGNTQYFGPGTRLTVL.

The V and J genes are TRBV10-3 and TRBJ1-1; D is perhaps TRBD1 (5 bases). Germline CDR1 and CDR2: ENHRY and SYGVKD. The length of the CDR3 is 13 residues. The V and J ends lost 8 bases and 2 bases respectively, with 12 bases between them. The CDR3 sequence is CAIGGDQNTEAFF. For the CDR3, the DNA is TGTGCCATCGGGGGGGACCAAAACACTGAAGCTTTCTTT.

In this sample, this clone turned up once. The chain joins TRBV10-2 to TRBJ2-7; 7 bases align to TRBD1. This CDR3 is built from 12 residues. Trimming took 8 bases from V and 3 from J; bases not matched to a gene: 4. In germline, CDR1 is WSHSY, CDR2 SAAADI. CDR3: CASRDRYYEQYF. CDR3 sequence (DNA): TGCGCCAGCCGGGACAGATACTACGAGCAGTACTTC.

This rearrangement joins TRBV2 to TRBJ2-1; 8 bases map to TRBD2. The CDR3 contains 17 residues. J was trimmed by 2 bases and V by 1 base; bases with no gene match: 7. Germline CDR1 reads SNHLY; CDR2 reads FYNNEI. CDR3 DNA sequence: TGTGCCAGCAGTGAAGAGGGGATAGCGGGAACCTACAATGAGCAGTTCTTC. Amino acid sequence: CASSEEGIAGTYNEQFF.

This clone appeared a few times. V is TRBV7-3 and J is TRBJ2-1; 14 bases match TRBD2. V dropped 2 bases and J dropped 2; count of bases not matched to a gene: 8. Germline values: CDR1 SGHTA, CDR2 FQGTGA. The CDR3 loop spans 19 amino acids. The CDR3 is CASSLGTSGSIHPYNEQFF. The CDR3 DNA reads as TGTGCCAGCAGCTTAGGGACTAGCGGGAGTATTCATCCCTACAATGAGCAGTTCTTC.

This CDR3 is CASSSTSGRGRETQYF. CDR3 in DNA: TGTGCCAGCAGCTCGACTAGCGGGAGGGGGCGGGAGACCCAGTACTTC. V gene TRBV3-1 (or the pseudogene TRBV3-2) combines with J gene TRBJ2-5; 14 bases line up with TRBD2. This CDR3 has 16 amino acids. The trim removed 5 bases at V and 5 bases at J, leaving 7 bases unmatched. Looked up from germline, CDR1 is LGHDT and CDR2 is YNNKEL (reference sequence).